The 17 T cell receptor beta chains reported below all come from one sample, sequenced in a study of regulatory T cells in long-lasting Graves disease. As to time point: persistent/refractory GD, antithyroid drugs over 5 years with positive TRAb. Scientists built the TCR library using RNA that was extracted from PBMCs. Libraries of TCR beta came from iRepertoire HTBI primers plus Arm-PCR of CDR3 regions. TCRdb re-derived calls from the multiplex PCR reads in MiXCR, one entry per CDR3 protein. The table has about 470,000 distinct CDR3 sequences, about 22% seen once. The sample in question was peripheral blood mononuclear cells (PBMCs), obtained when the disease was refractory, from a patient treated with antithyroid drugs. The receptors derive from a female donor with Graves disease.

This clonotype appeared a few times. The chain employs TRBV6-5 and TRBJ2-7; D is ambiguous. This CDR3 comprises 13 residues. Germline lookup yields CDR1 MNHEY and CDR2 SVGAGI. V was cut by 3 bases and J by 4 bases, with 10 bases left in between. The CDR3 loop is CASSYPTIYEQYF. CDR3 bases: TGTGCCAGCAGTTATCCAACCATTTACGAGCAGTACTTC.

This clonotype occurred many times. V is TRBV11-1 and J is TRBJ1-2; D is unclear. This CDR3 has 13 residues. The germline V gene encodes CDR1 SGHAT and CDR2 FQDESV (reference sequence). V was trimmed by 3 bases and J by 5 bases, leaving 10 bases between them. For the CDR3, the DNA is TGTGCCAGCAGCTTTGTGGACGGTTATGGCTACACCTTC. Translation gives CASSFVDGYGYTF. Together with reference TRBV11-1 and TRBJ1-2, the CDR3 gives the full variable domain: EAEVAQSPRYKITEKSQAVAFWCDPISGHATLYWYRQILGQGPELLVQFQDESVVDDSQLPKDRFSAERLKGVDSTLKIQPAELGDSAMYLCASSFVDGYGYTFGSGTRLTVV.

The chain has TRBV7-2 and TRBJ1-2, with TRBD1 matching 7 bases. CDR3 length: 14 residues. V dropped 1 base and J dropped 7; count of bases not matched to a gene: 6. The V gene's germline CDR1 is SGHTA and CDR2 FQGNSA. CDR3 region: CASSLGQGEGGYTF. For the CDR3, the DNA is TGTGCCAGCAGCTTAGGGCAGGGGGAGGGTGGCTACACCTTC.

This chain joins TRBV24-1 and TRBJ1-2; D remains unclear. V was pared by 3 bases and J by 4 bases, with 14 bases between. There are 15 residues in the CDR3. Germline V gene lookup returns CDR1 KGHDR and CDR2 SFDVKD. The CDR3, as DNA: TGTGCCACCAGTGATGCGGGGAGGACGTCCTATGGCTACACCTTC. Protein sequence: CATSDAGRTSYGYTF.

The chain recombines TRBV11-2 with TRBJ2-2; 8 bases align to TRBD1. V shed 5 bases, J shed 4 bases, and the junction held 6 bases outside the gene matches. This CDR3 is 15 amino acids long. Per the germline V gene, CDR1 is SGHAT and CDR2 is FQNNGV. The CDR3 is CASSPQGAVTGELFF. CDR3 in DNA: TGTGCCAGCAGCCCTCAGGGGGCAGTCACCGGGGAGCTGTTTTTT.

With respect to this clonotype: A much larger clone sits a single nucleotide away, making a read error possible. V and J are TRBV28 and TRBJ2-7; TRBD1 agrees at 7 bases. Germline assignment: CDR1 MDHEN and CDR2 SYDVKM. This CDR3 is 13 amino acids long. The V and J ends lost 6 bases and 8 bases, in that order; junction bases with no gene match: 10. CDR3 sequence reads: CASRGTDVYQQYF. DNA for the CDR3: TGTGCCAGCAGAGGGACAGATGTGTACCAGCAGTACTTC.

This clonotype was seen many times. The chain joins TRBV29-1 to TRBJ2-5; no clear D gene. The V gene's germline CDR1 is SQVTM and CDR2 ANQGSEA. V lost 7 bases and J 5 bases, leaving 11 bases between the germline ends. CDR3 length: 11 amino acids. The CDR3 sequence is CSAVQGETQYF. CDR3 nucleotide sequence: TGCAGCGCGGTGCAAGGGGAGACCCAGTACTTC.

As concerns this clonotype: A junction boundary mismatches the germline segment, possibly from a read error. This chain joins TRBV13 and TRBJ2-7, with 7 positions matching TRBD1. CDR3 size: 15 residues. Germline V gene data show CDR1 as PRHDT and CDR2 as FYEKMQ (reference sequence). Here the CDR3 reads CASSPRGLGSYEQYF. CDR3 nucleotides: TGCGCCAGCAGCCCAAGGGGGCTCGGCTCCTACGAGCAGTACTTC.

The chain is built from TRBV7-2 and TRBJ2-7; D unclear. The germline V gene encodes CDR1 SGHTA and CDR2 FQGNSA. There are 13 residues in the CDR3. Trimming left V 1 base short and J 7 bases short, with 11 bases between. In nucleotides, the CDR3 is TGTGCCAGCAGCTTAGGCTCTCTGAGGGAGCAGTACTTC. It is translated as CASSLGSLREQYF.

This clonotype occurred a few times. V is TRBV11-1 and J is TRBJ1-2; the D gene is possibly TRBD1 (5 bases). The CDR3 has 14 residues. In germline, CDR1 is SGHAT, CDR2 FQDESV (reference sequence). Trimming pared 4 bases from V and 8 bases from J, leaving 17 bases between. CDR3 sequence reads: CASSYRDGLKGYTF. The CDR3 DNA reads TGTGCCAGCAGCTACCGGGACGGCTTGAAGGGCTACACCTTC.

This clonotype was seen repeatedly, ten times or more. This rearrangement joins TRBV27 to TRBJ2-7, with a weak D call TRBD1 (5 bases). The CDR3 spans 14 residues. Germline CDR1 and CDR2: MNHEY and SMNVEV (reference sequence). Trimming took off 6 bases at V and 3 bases at J, with 15 bases between the two ends. The CDR3: CASRKWTKHYEQYF. The CDR3 nucleotides are TGTGCCAGCAGGAAATGGACAAAACACTACGAGCAGTACTTC.

This clonotype was counted only a few times. The J gene is TRBJ2-3, the V gene TRBV5-4, with 8 positions matching TRBD2. From germline, CDR1 is SGHNT and CDR2 YYREEE (reference sequence). The CDR3 contains 15 residues. V was pared by 0 bases and J by 5 bases, with 5 bases of the junction left unmatched. The CDR3 is CASSLARGVGDTQYF. DNA of the CDR3: TGTGCCAGCAGCTTGGCGCGGGGGGTCGGAGATACGCAGTATTTT.

This clonotype occurred many times. This chain connects TRBV11-2 to TRBJ1-2; 9 nucleotides align to TRBD1. The V segment lost 4 bases and the J segment 6 bases; nucleotides outside the gene matches: 6. CDR3 size: 14 residues. The germline V gene has CDR1 SGHAT and CDR2 FQNNGV. CDR3 region: CASSYGTGTNGYTF. The CDR3 bases are TGTGCCAGCAGCTACGGGACAGGGACGAATGGCTACACCTTC.

This clonotype was found many times. The chain joins TRBV6-1 to TRBJ1-4; 7 positions agree with TRBD1. There are 14 residues in the CDR3. Germline V gives CDR1 MNHNS, CDR2 SASEGT. The J segment lost 4 bases and the V segment lost 5 bases, leaving 4 bases of the junction unmatched. CDR3 residues: CASSRTGLNEKLFF. The CDR3 coding sequence is TGTGCCAGCAGTCGGACAGGCCTTAATGAAAAACTGTTTTTT.

In this sample, this clonotype turned up a few times. The chain uses TRBV19 and TRBJ1-1; the D gene is possibly TRBD1 (6 bases). The CDR3 has 16 amino acids. CDR1 LNHDA and CDR2 SQIVND come from the germline V gene (reference sequence). Deletions cut 4 bases from V and 1 base from J, with 16 bases between. The CDR3 nucleotides are TGTGCCAGTAGTAGGAGGGGGGGGTGGAGGAACACTGAAGCTTTCTTT. Protein product: CASSRRGGWRNTEAFF. The complete variable domain, with remaining parts taken from reference TRBV19 and TRBJ1-1, reads DGGITQSPKYLFRKEGQNVTLSCEQNLNHDAMYWYRQDPGQGLRLIYYSQIVNDFQKGDIAEGYSVSREKKESFPLTVTSAQKNPTAFYLCASSRRGGWRNTEAFFGQGTRLTVV.

This clonotype appeared a few times. V gene TRBV10-3 combines with J gene TRBJ1-2; 7 bases match TRBD1. There are 14 residues in the CDR3. Looked up from germline, CDR1 is ENHRY and CDR2 is SYGVKD. Unmatched junction bases numbered 6, after V lost 3 bases and J lost 5 bases. The CDR3: CAISDDRDGYGYTF. CDR3 bases: TGTGCCATCAGTGACGACAGGGACGGGTATGGCTACACCTTC.

This rearrangement joins TRBV11-2 to TRBJ2-1; D perhaps matches TRBD2 (6 bases). This CDR3 is built from 16 residues. With 1 base removed from V and 5 bases from J, the gap between germline ends came to 15 bases. Per the germline V gene, CDR1 is SGHAT and CDR2 is FQNNGV. The CDR3 region is CASSLVMLALHNEQFF. The CDR3 DNA is TGTGCCAGCAGCTTAGTGATGCTAGCGCTACACAATGAGCAGTTCTTC.